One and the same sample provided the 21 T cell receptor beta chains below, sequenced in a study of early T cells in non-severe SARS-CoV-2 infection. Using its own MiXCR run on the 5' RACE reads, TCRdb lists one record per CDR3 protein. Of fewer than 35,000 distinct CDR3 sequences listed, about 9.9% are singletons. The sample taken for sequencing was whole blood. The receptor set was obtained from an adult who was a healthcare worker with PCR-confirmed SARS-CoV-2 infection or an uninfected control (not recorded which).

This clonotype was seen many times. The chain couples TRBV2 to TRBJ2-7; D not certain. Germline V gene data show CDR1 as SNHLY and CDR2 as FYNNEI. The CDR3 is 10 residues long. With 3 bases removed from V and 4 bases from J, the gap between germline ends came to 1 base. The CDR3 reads CASSEYEQYF. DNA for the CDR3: TGTGCCAGCAGTGAGTACGAGCAGTACTTC. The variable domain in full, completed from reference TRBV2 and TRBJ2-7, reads EPEVTQTPSHQVTQMGQEVILRCVPISNHLYFYWYRQILGQKVEFLVSFYNNEISEKSEIFDDQFSVERPDGSNFTLKIRSTKLEDSAMYFCASSEYEQYFGPGTRLTVT.

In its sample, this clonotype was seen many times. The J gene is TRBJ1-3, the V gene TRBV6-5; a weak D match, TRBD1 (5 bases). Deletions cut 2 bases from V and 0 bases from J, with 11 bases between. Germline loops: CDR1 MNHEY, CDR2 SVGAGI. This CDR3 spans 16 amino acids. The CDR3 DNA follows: TGTGCCAGCAGTTACGACAGCTCTAACTCTGGAAACACCATATATTTT. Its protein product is CASSYDSSNSGNTIYF.

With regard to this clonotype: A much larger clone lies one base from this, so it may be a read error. CDR3 residues: CTSSEWLGTGMNTEAFF. CDR3 in DNA: TGTACCAGCAGTGAATGGCTAGGGACCGGGATGAACACTGAAGCTTTCTTT. V and J are TRBV6-1 and TRBJ1-1, with D maybe TRBD1 (5 bases). Germline loops: CDR1 MNHNS, CDR2 SASEGT. The CDR3 covers 17 residues.

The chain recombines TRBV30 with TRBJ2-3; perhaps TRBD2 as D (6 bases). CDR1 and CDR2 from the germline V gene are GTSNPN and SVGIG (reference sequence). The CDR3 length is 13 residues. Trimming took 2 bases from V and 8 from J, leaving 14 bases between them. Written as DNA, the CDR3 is TGTGCCTGGAGTACGGGGGTGATCGCTACGCAGTATTTT. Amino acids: CAWSTGVIATQYF.

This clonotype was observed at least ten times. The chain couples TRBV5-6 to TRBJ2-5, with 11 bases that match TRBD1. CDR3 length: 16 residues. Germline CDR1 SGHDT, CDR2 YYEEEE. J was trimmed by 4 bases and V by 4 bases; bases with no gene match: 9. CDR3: CASSPTGTGGGETQYF. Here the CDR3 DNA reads TGTGCCAGCAGCCCCACCGGGACAGGGGGAGGAGAGACCCAGTACTTC. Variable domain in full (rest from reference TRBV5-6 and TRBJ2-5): DAGVTQSPTHLIKTRGQQVTLRCSPKSGHDTVSWYQQALGQGPQFIFQYYEEEERQRGNFPDRFSGHQFPNYSSELNVNALLLGDSALYLCASSPTGTGGGETQYFGPGTRLLVL.

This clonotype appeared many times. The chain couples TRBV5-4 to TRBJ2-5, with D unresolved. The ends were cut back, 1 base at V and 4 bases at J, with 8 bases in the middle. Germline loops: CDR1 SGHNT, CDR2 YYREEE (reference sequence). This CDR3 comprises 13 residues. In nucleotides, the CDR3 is TGTGCCAGCAGCTTGCCGGGCGGAGAGACCCAGTACTTC. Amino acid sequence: CASSLPGGETQYF.

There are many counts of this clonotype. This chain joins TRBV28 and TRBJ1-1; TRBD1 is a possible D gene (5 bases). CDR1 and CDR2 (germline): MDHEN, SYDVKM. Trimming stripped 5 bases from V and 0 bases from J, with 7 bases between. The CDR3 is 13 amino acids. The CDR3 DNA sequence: TGTGCCAGCAGTGGGGGGGTGAACACTGAAGCTTTCTTT. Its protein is CASSGGVNTEAFF.

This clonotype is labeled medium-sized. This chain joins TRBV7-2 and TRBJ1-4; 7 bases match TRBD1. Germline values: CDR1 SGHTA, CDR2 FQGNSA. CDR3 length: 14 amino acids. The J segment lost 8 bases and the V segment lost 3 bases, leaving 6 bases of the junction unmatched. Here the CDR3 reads CASSLFQGDEKLFF. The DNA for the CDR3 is TGTGCCAGCAGCTTGTTTCAGGGGGACGAAAAACTGTTTTTT.

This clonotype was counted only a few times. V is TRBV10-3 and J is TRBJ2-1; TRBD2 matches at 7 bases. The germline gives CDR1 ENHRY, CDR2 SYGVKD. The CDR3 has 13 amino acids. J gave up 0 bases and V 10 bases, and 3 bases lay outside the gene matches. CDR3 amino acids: CATGGFSYNEQFF. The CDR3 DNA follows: TGTGCCACCGGGGGGTTCTCCTACAATGAGCAGTTCTTC.

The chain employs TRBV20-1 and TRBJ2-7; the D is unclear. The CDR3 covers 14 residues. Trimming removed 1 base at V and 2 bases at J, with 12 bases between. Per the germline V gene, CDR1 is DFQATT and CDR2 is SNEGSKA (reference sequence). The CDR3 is CSARANNSPYEQYF. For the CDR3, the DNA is TGCAGTGCTAGAGCTAACAACTCCCCCTACGAGCAGTACTTC.

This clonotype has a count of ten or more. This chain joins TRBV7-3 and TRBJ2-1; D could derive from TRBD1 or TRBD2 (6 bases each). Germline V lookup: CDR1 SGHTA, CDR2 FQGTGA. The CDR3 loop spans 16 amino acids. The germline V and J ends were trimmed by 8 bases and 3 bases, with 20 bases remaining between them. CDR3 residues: CASAGRGADRYNEQFF. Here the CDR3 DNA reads TGTGCCAGCGCGGGAAGGGGGGCGGACCGCTACAATGAGCAGTTCTTC. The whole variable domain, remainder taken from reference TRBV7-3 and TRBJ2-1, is GAGVSQTPSNKVTEKGKYVELRCDPISGHTALYWYRQSLGQGPEFLIYFQGTGAADDSGLPNDRFFAVRPEGSVSTLKIQRTERGDSAVYLCASAGRGADRYNEQFFGPGTRLTVL.

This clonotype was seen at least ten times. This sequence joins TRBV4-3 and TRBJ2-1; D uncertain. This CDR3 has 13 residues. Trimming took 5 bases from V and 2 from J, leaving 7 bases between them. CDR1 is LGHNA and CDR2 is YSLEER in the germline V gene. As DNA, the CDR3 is TGCGCCAGCAGCAAGCAAACCTACAATGAGCAGTTCTTC. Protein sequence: CASSKQTYNEQFF.

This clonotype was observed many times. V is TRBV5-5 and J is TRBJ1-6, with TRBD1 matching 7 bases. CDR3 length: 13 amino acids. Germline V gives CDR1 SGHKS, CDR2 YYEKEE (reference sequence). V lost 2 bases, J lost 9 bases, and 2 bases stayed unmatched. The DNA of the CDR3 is TGTGCCAGCAGCTTCGACAGGGTTTCACCCCTCCACTTT. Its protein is CASSFDRVSPLHF.

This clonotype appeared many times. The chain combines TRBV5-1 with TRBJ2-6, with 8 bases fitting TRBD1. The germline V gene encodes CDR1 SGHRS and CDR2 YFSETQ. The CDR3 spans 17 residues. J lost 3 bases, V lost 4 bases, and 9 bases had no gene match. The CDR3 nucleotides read TGCGCCAGCAGCCAAGGGACAGGTGATTATGGGGCCAACGTCCTGACTTTC. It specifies CASSQGTGDYGANVLTF.

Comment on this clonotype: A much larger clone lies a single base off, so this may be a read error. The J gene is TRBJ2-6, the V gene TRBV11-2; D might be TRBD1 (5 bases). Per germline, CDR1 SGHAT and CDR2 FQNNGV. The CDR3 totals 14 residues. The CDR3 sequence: CASSFSSGANALTF. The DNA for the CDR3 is TGTGCCAGCAGCTTTTCCTCTGGGGCCAACGCCCTGACTTTC.

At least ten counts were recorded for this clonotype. DNA of the CDR3: TGTGCCAGCAGCCACACGACAGGCTCCTACGAGCAGTACTTC. Amino acid sequence: CASSHTTGSYEQYF. V and J are TRBV6-6 and TRBJ2-7, with D maybe TRBD1 (6 bases). The CDR3 loop spans 14 amino acids. CDR1 MNHNY and CDR2 SVGAGI come from the germline V gene (reference sequence). Trimming took off 6 bases at V and 0 bases at J, with 12 bases between the two ends.

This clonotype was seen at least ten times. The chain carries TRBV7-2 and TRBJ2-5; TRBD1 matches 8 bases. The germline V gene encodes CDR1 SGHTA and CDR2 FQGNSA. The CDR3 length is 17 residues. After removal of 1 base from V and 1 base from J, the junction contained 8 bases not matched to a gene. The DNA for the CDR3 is TGTGCCAGCAGCTTAGTTGGGGGACAGGTCGCCCAAGAGACCCAGTACTTC. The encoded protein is CASSLVGGQVAQETQYF.

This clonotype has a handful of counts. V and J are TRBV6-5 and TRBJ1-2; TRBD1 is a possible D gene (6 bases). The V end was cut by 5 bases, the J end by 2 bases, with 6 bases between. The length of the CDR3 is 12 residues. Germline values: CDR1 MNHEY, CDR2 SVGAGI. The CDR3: CASSTGNYGYTF. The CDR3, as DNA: TGTGCCAGCAGTACAGGGAACTATGGCTACACCTTC.

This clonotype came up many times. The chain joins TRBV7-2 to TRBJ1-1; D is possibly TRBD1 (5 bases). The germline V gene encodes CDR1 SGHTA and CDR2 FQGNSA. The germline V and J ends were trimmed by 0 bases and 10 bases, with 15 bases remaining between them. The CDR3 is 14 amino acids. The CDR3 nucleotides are TGTGCCAGCAGCTTAGCGGGGGGGGAGTATCGAGCTTTCTTT. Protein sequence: CASSLAGGEYRAFF.

CDR3 protein: CATSRVFPSYNEQFF. The DNA of the CDR3 is TGTGCCACCAGCAGGGTATTTCCCTCCTACAATGAGCAGTTCTTC. This chain links TRBV15 with TRBJ2-1; no reliable D call. Germline assignment: CDR1 LNHNV and CDR2 YYDKDF (reference sequence). V lost 3 bases to trimming and J lost 0 bases, with 9 bases between them. This CDR3 has 15 amino acids. Filled out from reference TRBV15 and TRBJ2-1, the complete variable domain reads DAMVIQNPRYQVTQFGKPVTLSCSQTLNHNVMYWYQQKSSQAPKLLFHYYDKDFNNEADTPDNFQSRRPNTSFCFLDIRSPGLGDTAMYLCATSRVFPSYNEQFFGPGTRLTVL.

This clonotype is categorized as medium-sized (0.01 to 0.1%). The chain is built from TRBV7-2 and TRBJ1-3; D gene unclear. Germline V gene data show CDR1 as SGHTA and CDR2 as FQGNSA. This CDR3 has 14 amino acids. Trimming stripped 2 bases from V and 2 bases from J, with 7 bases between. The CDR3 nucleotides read TGTGCCAGCAGCTTAAACGGGCCTGGAAACACCATATATTTT. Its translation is CASSLNGPGNTIYF.